This is a list of T cell receptor beta chains from one sample in a study of cytomegalovirus exposure and HLA in healthy donors. Assay used: immunoSEQ multiplex PCR; TCRdb lists only in-frame clones, some missing. In the table there are 90,000 to 120,000 clones, just under 75% of which are singletons. Sequenced: PBMCs. The receptors originated from a man in his forties or fifties in good health and CMV-seropositive. Both conserved end residues are part of each CDR3. Each record gives: CDR3 protein, CDR3 DNA, clone size, D gene, V gene, J gene. The D gene is left open where the match is weak. Clone size is shown for a subset of rows, as once, few, many or a class of expanded clone.

CDR3: CASSFSGGQGYTF; DNA: TGTGCCAGCAGCTTCTCAGGGGGTCAAGGCTACACCTTC; size: -; D: TRBD1; V: TRBV11-2; J: TRBJ1-2
CDR3: CASSPRGQGVGDTQYF; DNA: TGCGCCAGCAGCCCCCGAGGACAGGGGGTAGGAGATACGCAGTATTTT; size: -; D: TRBD1; V: TRBV5-1; J: TRBJ2-3
CDR3: CASTPTGGGNQPQHF; DNA: TGTGCCAGTACCCCTACCGGGGGAGGCAATCAGCCCCAGCATTTT; size: -; D: -; V: TRBV19; J: TRBJ1-5
CDR3: CASTPQGQGGTEAFF; DNA: TGTGCCAGCACCCCACAGGGACAGGGTGGGACTGAAGCTTTCTTT; size: -; D: TRBD1; V: TRBV2; J: TRBJ1-1
CDR3: CSVSRTRGDTEAFF; DNA: TGCAGCGTATCTCGGACCCGCGGGGACACTGAAGCTTTCTTT; size: few; D: -; V: TRBV29-1; J: TRBJ1-1
CDR3: CASSFGETKNIQYF; DNA: TGTGCCAGCAGCTTTGGGGAGACCAAAAACATTCAGTACTTC; size: -; D: -; V: TRBV5-6; J: TRBJ2-4
CDR3: CASSSRATREKLFF; DNA: TGTGCCAGCAGTTCGAGGGCCACTAGGGAAAAACTGTTTTTT; size: few; D: -; V: TRBV27; J: TRBJ1-4
CDR3: CASSLVASGGTGELFF; DNA: TGTGCCAGCAGCTTAGTGGCTAGCGGGGGGACCGGGGAGCTGTTTTTT; size: -; D: TRBD2; V: TRBV7-6; J: TRBJ2-2
CDR3: CASSPGTSGGQETQYF; DNA: TGCGCCAGCAGCCCAGGGACTAGCGGGGGCCAAGAGACCCAGTACTTC; size: once; D: TRBD2; V: TRBV5-1; J: TRBJ2-5
CDR3: CASSQERAGGTDTQYF; DNA: TGTGCCAGCAGCCAAGAGAGGGCGGGAGGCACAGATACGCAGTATTTT; size: -; D: TRBD2; V: TRBV4-2; J: TRBJ2-3
CDR3: CASSQSGRAYGYTF; DNA: TGCGCCAGCAGCCAAAGTGGGCGGGCGTATGGCTACACCTTC; size: once; D: -; V: TRBV4-1; J: TRBJ1-2
CDR3: CASSLASGIGYEQFF; DNA: TGCGCCAGCAGTTTGGCTAGCGGGATCGGCTATGAGCAGTTCTTC; size: -; D: TRBD2; V: TRBV10-1; J: TRBJ2-1
CDR3: CASSRTGDSNQPQHF; DNA: TGTGCCAGCAGTCGTACAGGGGATAGCAATCAGCCCCAGCATTTT; size: -; D: TRBD1; V: TRBV6-6; J: TRBJ1-5
CDR3: CASSLGVQETQYF; DNA: TGTGCCAGCAGTTTAGGAGTCCAAGAGACCCAGTACTTC; size: -; D: -; V: TRBV28; J: TRBJ2-5
CDR3: CASSPLTGLNTEAFF; DNA: TGCGCCAGCAGCCCGCTGACAGGGTTGAACACTGAAGCTTTCTTT; size: few; D: TRBD1; V: TRBV5-1; J: TRBJ1-1
CDR3: CASSSSSRGPWTYNEQFF; DNA: TGTGCCAGTAGTTCCTCGTCCAGGGGTCCCTGGACCTACAATGAGCAGTTCTTC; size: -; D: -; V: TRBV19; J: TRBJ2-1
CDR3: CASSPTTSGTDTQYF; DNA: TGCGCCAGCAGCCCTACGACTAGCGGGACAGATACGCAGTATTTT; size: once; D: TRBD2; V: TRBV5-1; J: TRBJ2-3
CDR3: CASSRGDRGNTIYF; DNA: TGTGCCAGCAGCCGCGGGGACAGGGGAAACACCATATATTTT; size: -; D: TRBD1; V: TRBV5-5; J: TRBJ1-3
CDR3: CASSPNSGNQPQHF; DNA: TGTGCCAGCTCACCCAATTCGGGCAATCAGCCCCAGCATTTT; size: -; D: -; V: TRBV18; J: TRBJ1-5
CDR3: CASSLSRDTWETQYF; DNA: TGTGCCAGCAGCTTGAGCAGGGACACTTGGGAGACCCAGTACTTC; size: -; D: -; V: TRBV5-7; J: TRBJ2-5
CDR3: CASSPRSDTQYF; DNA: TGTGCCAGCAGTCCCCGGTCAGATACGCAGTATTTT; size: -; D: -; V: TRBV6-6; J: TRBJ2-3
CDR3: CASSLGVEGNQPQHF; DNA: TGTGCCAGCAGCTTGGGGGTTGAGGGCAATCAGCCCCAGCATTTT; size: -; D: -; V: TRBV5-8; J: TRBJ1-5
CDR3: CASSSTGTGAEQYF; DNA: TGCGCCAGCAGCTCCACCGGGACAGGAGCCGAGCAGTACTTC; size: medium-sized; D: TRBD1; V: TRBV5-1; J: TRBJ2-7
CDR3: CASSVGREGGNGELFF; DNA: TGTGCCAGCAGTGTGGGGCGGGAGGGCGGGAACGGGGAGCTGTTTTTT; size: -; D: TRBD2; V: TRBV2; J: TRBJ2-2
CDR3: CASSLVGGVDSPLHF; DNA: TGTGCCAGCAGCTTGGTAGGAGGGGTGGATTCACCCCTCCACTTT; size: few; D: -; V: TRBV5-6; J: TRBJ1-6
CDR3: CASSLMAYSYEQYF; DNA: TGTGCCAGCAGCTTAATGGCATATTCCTACGAGCAGTACTTC; size: -; D: -; V: TRBV7-6; J: TRBJ2-7
CDR3: CAKSGVSTDTQYF; DNA: TGTGCCAAATCAGGGGTAAGCACAGATACGCAGTATTTT; size: -; D: -; V: TRBV19; J: TRBJ2-3
CDR3: CASSLDGQAGGYTF; DNA: TGCGCCAGCAGCTTGGACGGACAGGCGGGAGGCTACACCTTC; size: -; D: TRBD1; V: TRBV5-1; J: TRBJ1-2
CDR3: CAWVGGTGTGPRSGANVLTF; DNA: TGTGCCTGGGTTGGGGGAACCGGGACAGGGCCTCGCTCTGGGGCCAACGTCCTGACTTTC; size: -; D: TRBD1; V: TRBV30; J: TRBJ2-6
CDR3: CASSPNGAYNEQFF; DNA: TGTGCCAGTAGCCCCAACGGGGCCTACAATGAGCAGTTCTTC; size: -; D: -; V: TRBV19; J: TRBJ2-1
CDR3: CAWSLSSYGYTF; DNA: TGTGCCTGGAGTCTCTCCTCGTATGGCTACACCTTC; size: -; D: -; V: TRBV30; J: TRBJ1-2
CDR3: CASSLSQTNTEAFF; DNA: TGCGCCAGCAGCTTGAGCCAAACTAACACTGAAGCTTTCTTT; size: few; D: -; V: TRBV5-1; J: TRBJ1-1
CDR3: CASSSLTGTGAYEQYF; DNA: TGTGCCAGCAGTTCCTTGACCGGGACAGGAGCCTACGAGCAGTACTTC; size: -; D: TRBD1; V: TRBV27; J: TRBJ2-7
CDR3: CASSLSGANVLTF; DNA: TGTGCCAGCAGTTTATCAGGGGCCAACGTCCTGACTTTC; size: -; D: -; V: TRBV28; J: TRBJ2-6
CDR3: CASSVDSGGARDTQYF; DNA: TGTGCCAGCAGCGTAGACTCCGGGGGGGCCAGGGATACGCAGTATTTT; size: -; D: TRBD2; V: TRBV9; J: TRBJ2-3
CDR3: CASSITGYGYTF; DNA: TGTGCCAGTAGTATAACAGGGTATGGCTACACCTTC; size: -; D: -; V: TRBV19; J: TRBJ1-2
CDR3: CASSVAGAGYGYTF; DNA: TGTGCCAGCAGCGTAGCAGGGGCAGGCTATGGCTACACCTTC; size: -; D: -; V: TRBV9; J: TRBJ1-2
CDR3: CASSESVLSTDTQYF; DNA: TGTGCCAGCAGTGAATCAGTTCTTAGCACAGATACGCAGTATTTT; size: -; D: -; V: TRBV2; J: TRBJ2-3
CDR3: CASSHLQRGGYTF; DNA: TGTGCCAGCAGCCACTTGCAACGAGGTGGCTACACCTTC; size: -; D: -; V: TRBV14; J: TRBJ1-2
CDR3: CASSLPGGIGYGYTF; DNA: TGTGCCAGCAGCTTGCCAGGGGGCATTGGCTATGGCTACACCTTC; size: few; D: TRBD1; V: TRBV7-2; J: TRBJ1-2
CDR3: CASTIQGISYNEQFF; DNA: TGCGCCAGCACTATACAGGGAATTTCCTACAATGAGCAGTTCTTC; size: -; D: -; V: TRBV10-1; J: TRBJ2-1
CDR3: CSVDGATGKSIAEAFF; DNA: TGCAGCGTTGATGGTGCCACAGGGAAAAGTATCGCTGAAGCTTTCTTT; size: -; D: -; V: TRBV29-1; J: TRBJ1-1
CDR3: CASSFVTGPLSSYNEQFF; DNA: TGCGCCAGCAGCTTTGTGACAGGGCCCCTTTCCTCCTACAATGAGCAGTTCTTC; size: once; D: TRBD1; V: TRBV5-1; J: TRBJ2-1
CDR3: CASSFDATRNEQFF; DNA: TGTGCCAGCAGTTTCGATGCTACCAGGAATGAGCAGTTCTTC; size: -; D: -; V: TRBV28; J: TRBJ2-1
CDR3: CASSPREGGNTEAFF; DNA: TGTGCCAGCAGCCCAAGGGAGGGGGGGAACACTGAAGCTTTCTTT; size: -; D: -; V: TRBV5-4; J: TRBJ1-1
CDR3: CASKSQGESTEAFF; DNA: TGCGCCAGCAAGTCACAGGGGGAGAGCACTGAAGCTTTCTTT; size: few; D: TRBD1; V: TRBV5-1; J: TRBJ1-1
CDR3: CASSLGAAVNYGYTF; DNA: TGCGCCAGCAGCTTGGGGGCCGCCGTTAACTATGGCTACACCTTC; size: -; D: -; V: TRBV5-1; J: TRBJ1-2
CDR3: CASSGGSSGTYEQYF; DNA: TGTGCCAGCAGTGGGGGGTCTAGCGGTACCTACGAGCAGTACTTC; size: -; D: TRBD2; V: TRBV6-4; J: TRBJ2-7
CDR3: CASSGEREQPQHF; DNA: TGTGCCAGCAGTGGCGAGAGGGAGCAGCCCCAGCATTTT; size: once; D: -; V: TRBV2; J: TRBJ1-5
CDR3: CASSLGQQNTEAFF; DNA: TGTGCCAGCAGCTTGGGACAGCAGAACACTGAAGCTTTCTTT; size: -; D: -; V: TRBV5-4; J: TRBJ1-1
CDR3: CAISESTFSNSNQPQHF; DNA: TGTGCCATCAGTGAGTCGACATTTTCCAATAGCAATCAGCCCCAGCATTTT; size: -; D: -; V: TRBV10-3; J: TRBJ1-5
CDR3: CASTSRPGQQRNTEAFF; DNA: TGTGCCAGCACCTCCCGACCGGGACAGCAACGGAACACTGAAGCTTTCTTT; size: -; D: TRBD1; V: TRBV27; J: TRBJ1-1
CDR3: CASSTSRLMNTEAFF; DNA: TGTGCCAGTAGTACCTCGAGACTCATGAACACTGAAGCTTTCTTT; size: -; D: -; V: TRBV19; J: TRBJ1-1
CDR3: CAAQTPDRDNGYTF; DNA: TGTGCCGCCCAGACACCTGACAGGGATAATGGCTACACCTTC; size: -; D: TRBD1; V: TRBV6-1; J: TRBJ1-2
CDR3: CASSPPWGETEQYF; DNA: TGCGCCAGCAGCCCTCCCTGGGGGGAAACCGAGCAGTACTTC; size: -; D: -; V: TRBV4-1; J: TRBJ2-7
CDR3: CASSLQQDRWSSYEQYF; DNA: TGCGCCAGCAGCTTGCAGCAGGACAGGTGGAGCTCCTACGAGCAGTACTTC; size: -; D: TRBD1; V: TRBV5-1; J: TRBJ2-7
CDR3: CAISEIRGNHGYTF; DNA: TGTGCCATCAGTGAAATACGAGGTAACCATGGCTACACCTTC; size: -; D: -; V: TRBV10-3; J: TRBJ1-2
CDR3: CAWSVGSRGAFF; DNA: TGTGCCTGGAGTGTTGGAAGCAGGGGAGCTTTCTTT; size: few; D: -; V: TRBV30; J: TRBJ1-1
CDR3: CASSPRDRGNTEAFF; DNA: TGTGCCAGCTCACCGAGGGACAGGGGGAACACTGAAGCTTTCTTT; size: -; D: TRBD1; V: TRBV18; J: TRBJ1-1